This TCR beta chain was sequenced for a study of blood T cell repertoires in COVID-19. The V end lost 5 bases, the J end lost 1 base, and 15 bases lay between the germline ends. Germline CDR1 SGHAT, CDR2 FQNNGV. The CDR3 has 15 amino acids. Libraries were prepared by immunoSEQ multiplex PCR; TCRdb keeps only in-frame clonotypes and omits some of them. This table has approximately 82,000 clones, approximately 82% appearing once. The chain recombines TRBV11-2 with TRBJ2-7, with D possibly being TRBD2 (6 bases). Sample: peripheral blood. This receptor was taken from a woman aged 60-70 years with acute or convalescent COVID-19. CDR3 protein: CASSLLAEVSYEQYF. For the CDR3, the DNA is TGTGCCAGCAGCCTTTTAGCGGAAGTTTCCTACGAGCAGTACTTC.